This T cell receptor beta chain was found in a study of early T cells in non-severe SARS-CoV-2 infection. The overall study: Sequenced bulk RNA came from whole blood that was unsorted, and chains were unpaired. Study results and caveats: Private and CD4 specificities were missed by VDJdb matching, skewed to anti-spike CD8.

Unique molecular identifiers (one per individual cDNA molecule) were attached. MiXCR, run by TCRdb on the 5' RACE reads, gives a single entry per CDR3 protein. The top ten hold about 6.3% of the sample, which has 36,000 or so distinct CDR3 sequences, about 3.9% seen once. In this sample, this clonotype turned up many times. Its cognate antigen is unknown. The sequenced material came from whole blood. The TCR comes from an adult who was a healthcare worker with PCR-confirmed SARS-CoV-2 infection or an uninfected control (not recorded which).

The CDR3 sequence is CATAHKTSGYNEQFF. The CDR3 DNA sequence: TGTGCCACCGCCCACAAGACTAGCGGGTACAATGAGCAGTTCTTC. The chain uses TRBV24-1 and TRBJ2-1, with 10 bases fitting TRBD2. The CDR3 loop spans 15 amino acids. Trimming at V came to 9 bases and at J to 4 bases, leaving 8 bases not matched to a gene. Per the germline V gene, CDR1 is KGHDR and CDR2 is SFDVKD.